The rows below give T cell receptor beta chains drawn from one sample of a study of CD8 T cells in ankylosing spondylitis. TCRdb itself ran the 5' RACE reads through MiXCR, one entry per CDR3 protein. The repertoire has 200,000 to 300,000 distinct CDR3 sequences, 8% to 9.5% of them found once; the top ten carry over 6.5%. The sample consisted of blood, either unsorted or a sorted T cell fraction (not recorded which). These receptors came from a male donor with ankylosing spondylitis or in good health (not recorded which). Both conserved end residues are trimmed from each CDR3. The D gene is left open where the match is weak. Only part of the rows carry a size: once, few, many, or a class if the clone is expanded.

D gene	V gene	J gene	clone size	CDR3 protein
.	TRBV19	TRBJ1-2	many	ASTIGYGYT
.	TRBV7-2	TRBJ1-6	many	ASSLTGTRIYSPLH
.	TRBV11-2	TRBJ2-7	many	ASSLDESHRLYEQY
TRBD1	TRBV6-1	TRBJ1-5	many	ASSHRDRLRYSNQPQH
TRBD2	TRBV7-8	TRBJ2-1	many	ASSSRTSGRLNNEQF
.	TRBV27	TRBJ1-3	few	ASSLFSGQLSGNTIY
TRBD1	TRBV11-2	TRBJ2-2	many	ASTPGTGHTGELF
.	TRBV30	TRBJ1-1	.	SWSRGAVNTEAF
.	TRBV12-3/TRBV12-4	TRBJ1-2	many	ASSPTKGGYT
TRBD1	TRBV7-3	TRBJ2-3	.	ASSTTGLVTDTQY
TRBD2	TRBV7-2	TRBJ2-7	.	ASSSWGLAAASYEQY
TRBD2	TRBV24-1	TRBJ2-3	many	ATSPWYSGSTDTQY
.	TRBV12-5	TRBJ1-4	many	ASGATGRNEKLF
.	TRBV20-1	TRBJ2-1	many	SASDPGDYNEQF
.	TRBV20-1	TRBJ2-7	few	SARLGTSQDEQY
.	TRBV2	TRBJ2-5	few	ASTGSWETQY
TRBD2	TRBV20-1	TRBJ2-3	many	SAGPSRLAGGLITDTQY
TRBD1	TRBV18	TRBJ2-2	.	ASSPTGAEANTGELF
TRBD2	TRBV4-1	TRBJ2-1	many	ASSLTSGSFDNEQF
.	TRBV7-8	TRBJ2-3	many	ASSLDRNTDTQY
.	TRBV5-1	TRBJ1-4	many	ASSLGGGEKLF
.	TRBV29-1	TRBJ1-2	many	SVEDRGGYT
TRBD2	TRBV20-1	TRBJ2-3	.	SARDGGTMKDTQY
.	TRBV4-1	TRBJ2-7	.	ASSQAGTAAYEQY
.	TRBV4-3	TRBJ1-5	many	ASSQDLRSNQPQH
.	TRBV7-9	TRBJ2-4	.	ASSLEPNIQY
TRBD1	TRBV6-1	TRBJ2-3	few	ASSPHRGDTQY
TRBD2	TRBV4-3	TRBJ2-3	many	ASSQDPASGGGDTQY
.	TRBV5-6	TRBJ2-5	many	ASSLGPSYQETQY
TRBD1	TRBV27	TRBJ2-7	many	ASTLSTGGHYEQY
.	TRBV7-2	TRBJ1-2	many	ASSPDRVGGYT
.	TRBV6-2/TRBV6-3	TRBJ1-2	few	ASSYTVSRDNGYA
.	TRBV6-2/TRBV6-3	TRBJ2-1	many	ASSLFGDEQF
.	TRBV14	TRBJ2-7	many	ASSQEIRAEQY
TRBD1	TRBV4-1	TRBJ2-7	many	ASSQDPQGSRYEQY
.	TRBV29-1	TRBJ2-7	many	SVAPGRFYYEQY
TRBD1	TRBV7-9	TRBJ1-2	many	ASSLDRGQGSGGYT
.	TRBV5-5	TRBJ2-7	.	ASSLRMIRDSEQY
TRBD2	TRBV20-1	TRBJ2-7	many	SARAGTSAYEQY
.	TRBV7-3	TRBJ2-7	many	ASSPGAGYEQY